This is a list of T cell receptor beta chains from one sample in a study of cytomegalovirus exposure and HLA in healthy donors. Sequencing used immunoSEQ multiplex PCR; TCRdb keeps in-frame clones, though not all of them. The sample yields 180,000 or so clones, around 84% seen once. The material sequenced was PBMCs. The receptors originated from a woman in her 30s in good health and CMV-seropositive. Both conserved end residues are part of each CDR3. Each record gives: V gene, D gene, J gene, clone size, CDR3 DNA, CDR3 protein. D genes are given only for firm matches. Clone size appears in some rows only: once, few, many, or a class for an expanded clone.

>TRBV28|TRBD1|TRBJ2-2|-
TGTGCCAGCAGTTCCGGGACAGCTTACACCGGGGAGCTGTTTTTT
CASSSGTAYTGELFF
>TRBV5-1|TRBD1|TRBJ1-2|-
TGCGCCAGCAGCGGGGGACAGCACTATGGCTACACCTTC
CASSGGQHYGYTF
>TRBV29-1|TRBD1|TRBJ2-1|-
TGCAGCGTTGAAGTTGGGGACAGTCTCCACAATGAGCAGTTCTTC
CSVEVGDSLHNEQFF
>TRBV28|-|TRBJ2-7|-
TGTGCCAGCAGTTTGTGGGTACAGTCCTTTTCCTACGAGCAGTACTTC
CASSLWVQSFSYEQYF
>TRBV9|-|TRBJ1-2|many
TGTGCCAGCACCGTGTCCGCTGAAGCCTATGGCTACACCTTC
CASTVSAEAYGYTF
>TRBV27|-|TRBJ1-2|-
TGTGCCAGCAGTTTAATGGGCAGGGGTTTCGATGGCTACACCTTC
CASSLMGRGFDGYTF
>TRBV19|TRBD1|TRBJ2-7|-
TGTGCCAGTAGTACATCCGGGACAGGGTTTTACGAGCAGTACTTC
CASSTSGTGFYEQYF
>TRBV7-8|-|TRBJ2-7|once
TGTGCCAGCAGCTCGGCCAGGATTGGTACCTACGAGCAGTACTTC
CASSSARIGTYEQYF
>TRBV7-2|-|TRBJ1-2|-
TGTGCCAGCAGCCCGAGATACTATGGCTACACCTTC
CASSPRYYGYTF
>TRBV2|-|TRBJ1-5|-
TGTGCCAGCAGTGAAGCGGAGCAGTCCTATCAGCCCCAGCATTTT
CASSEAEQSYQPQHF
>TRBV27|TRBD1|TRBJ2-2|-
TGTGCCAGCAACCCGGACAGGGGGCTCACCGGGGAGCTGTTTTTT
CASNPDRGLTGELFF
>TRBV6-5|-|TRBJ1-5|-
TGTGCCGTCCGATTAACAGCTTATAGCAATCAGCCCCAGCATTTT
CAVRLTAYSNQPQHF
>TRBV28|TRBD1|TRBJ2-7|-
TGTGCCAGCAGTGGGAAACAGGGGGTCTCCTACGAGCAGTACTTC
CASSGKQGVSYEQYF
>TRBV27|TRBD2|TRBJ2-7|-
TGTGCCAGCCGGAGAACTAGCGAGTATTACGAGCAGTACTTC
CASRRTSEYYEQYF
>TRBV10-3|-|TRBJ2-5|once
TGTGCCACCGGCAGGCAGGGAGGACAAGAGACCCAGTACTTC
CATGRQGGQETQYF
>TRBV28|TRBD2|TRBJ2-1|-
TGTGCCAGCAGTTTATTGCGCGGGGGGCTGTTCTTC
CASSLLRGGLFF
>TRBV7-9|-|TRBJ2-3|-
TGTGCCAGCAACCCGACAGCAAGCACAGATACGCAGTATTTT
CASNPTASTDTQYF
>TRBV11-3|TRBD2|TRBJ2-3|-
TGTGCCAGCAGCCCAGGGACTAGCGGAGTGGTTACGCAGTATTTT
CASSPGTSGVVTQYF
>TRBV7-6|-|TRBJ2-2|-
TGTGCCAGCAGCTTAGCGGGGGGGGCGAGCACCGGGGAGCTGTTTTTT
CASSLAGGASTGELFF
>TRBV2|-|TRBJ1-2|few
TGTGCCAGCAGTGAAGGAAGACGGGAAGGCTACACCTTC
CASSEGRREGYTF
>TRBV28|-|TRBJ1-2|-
TGTGCCAGCAGTTTAGAAACCCGCTCGACAGGTTATGGCTACACCTTC
CASSLETRSTGYGYTF
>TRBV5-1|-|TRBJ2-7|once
TGCGCCAGCAACTGGGGGAGGCCTGGCACTAGCTCCTACGAGCAGTACTTC
CASNWGRPGTSSYEQYF
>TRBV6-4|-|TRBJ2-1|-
TGTGCCAGCAGTGGTCCAGGGTACAATGAGCAGTTCTTC
CASSGPGYNEQFF
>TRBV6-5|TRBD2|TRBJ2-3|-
TGTGCCAGCAGTTACAGCGGGATTAGCACAGATACGCAGTATTTT
CASSYSGISTDTQYF
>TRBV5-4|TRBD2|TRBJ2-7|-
TGTGCCAGCAGCCCGGGGGGGGCATCCGAGCAGTACTTC
CASSPGGASEQYF
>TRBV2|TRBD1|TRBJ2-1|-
TGTGCCAGCAGTGAGAGCTCGTGGGACAGGGGTCACAATGAGCAGTTCTTC
CASSESSWDRGHNEQFF
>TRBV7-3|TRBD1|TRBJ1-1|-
TGTGCCAGCAGCCTACAGGGGCTGAACACTGAAGCTTTCTTT
CASSLQGLNTEAFF
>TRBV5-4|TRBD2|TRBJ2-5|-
TGTGCCAGCAGCTTGGTTGCGGGAGGGACTGAGACCCAGTACTTC
CASSLVAGGTETQYF
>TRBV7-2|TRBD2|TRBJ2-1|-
TGTGCCAGCAGCGCTACTAGCGGGAGAGGGGGAAATGAGCAGTTCTTC
CASSATSGRGGNEQFF
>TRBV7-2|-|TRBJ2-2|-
TGTGCCAGCAGCTCCGACATGAACACCGGGGAGCTGTTTTTT
CASSSDMNTGELFF
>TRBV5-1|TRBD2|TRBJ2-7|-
TGCGCCAGCAGCTCAGGCCTCGGCGGGAGGGCCGAGCAGTACTTC
CASSSGLGGRAEQYF
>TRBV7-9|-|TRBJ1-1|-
TGTGCCAGCAGCTTGACAGCTGAAGCTTTCTTT
CASSLTAEAFF
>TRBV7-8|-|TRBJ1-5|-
TGTGCCAGCAGCTTAGGACGAGGGGGAAGCAATCAGCCCCAGCATTTT
CASSLGRGGSNQPQHF
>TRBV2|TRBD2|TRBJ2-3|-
TGTGCCAGCCAGGGGTTAGCGGGACTCGAACGGAGGGATTTT
CASQGLAGLERRDF
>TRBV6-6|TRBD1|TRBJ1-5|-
TGTGCCAGCAGTCGTACGGGACAGGAGGGCTCGCCCCAGCATTTT
CASSRTGQEGSPQHF
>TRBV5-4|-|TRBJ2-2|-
TGTGCCAGCAGCTTGGTCGCCGGGGAGCTGTTTTTT
CASSLVAGELFF
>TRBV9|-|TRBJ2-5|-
TGTGCCAGCAGCGCCGACAGAGCTCAAGAGACCCAGTACTTC
CASSADRAQETQYF
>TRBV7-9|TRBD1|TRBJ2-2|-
TGTGCCAGCAGCGCCTACCCGACAGGGGCAGGGGGGCTGTTTTTT
CASSAYPTGAGGLFF
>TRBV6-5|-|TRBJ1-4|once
TGTGCCAGCAGTTACTCGTGGGCGACTAATGAAAAACTGTTTTTT
CASSYSWATNEKLFF
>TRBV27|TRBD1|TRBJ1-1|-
TGTGCCAGCACCCCAGGGGGCTATACACTGTCGAACACTGAAGCTTTCTTT
CASTPGGYTLSNTEAFF
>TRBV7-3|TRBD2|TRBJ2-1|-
TGTGCCAGCAGCAAAGCGGGAGGGGAGTCCCCTGAGCAGTTCTTC
CASSKAGGESPEQFF
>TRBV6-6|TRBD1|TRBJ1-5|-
TGTGCCAGCAGAGGGACAGGGGGTAGTTTTCAGCCCCAGCATTTT
CASRGTGGSFQPQHF
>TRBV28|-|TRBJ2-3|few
TGTGCCAGCAGACAATTGCCCGGGGATACGCAGTATTTT
CASRQLPGDTQYF
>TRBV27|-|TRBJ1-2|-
TGTGCCAGCAGTCCCGCAGGGGAAAATTACTATGGCTACACCTTC
CASSPAGENYYGYTF
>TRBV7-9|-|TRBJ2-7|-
TGTGCCAGCAGCTTACGGCGGACCTACGAGCAGTACTTC
CASSLRRTYEQYF
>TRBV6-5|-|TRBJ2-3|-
TGTGCCAGCACTCCCGGAGGGGCTAGCACAGATACGCAGTATTTT
CASTPGGASTDTQYF